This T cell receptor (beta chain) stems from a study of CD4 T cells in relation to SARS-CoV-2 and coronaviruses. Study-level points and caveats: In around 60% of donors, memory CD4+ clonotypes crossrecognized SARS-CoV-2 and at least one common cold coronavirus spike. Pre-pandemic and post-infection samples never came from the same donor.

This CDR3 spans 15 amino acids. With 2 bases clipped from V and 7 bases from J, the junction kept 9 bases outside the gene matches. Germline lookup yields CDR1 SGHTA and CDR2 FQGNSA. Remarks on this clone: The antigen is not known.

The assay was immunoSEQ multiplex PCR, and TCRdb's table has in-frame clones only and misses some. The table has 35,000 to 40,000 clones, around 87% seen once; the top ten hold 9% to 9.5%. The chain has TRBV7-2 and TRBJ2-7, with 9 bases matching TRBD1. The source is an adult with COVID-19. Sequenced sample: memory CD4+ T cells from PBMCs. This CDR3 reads CASSLTSGTGSEQYF. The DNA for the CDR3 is TGTGCCAGCAGCTTAACTTCCGGGACAGGGTCTGAGCAGTACTTC. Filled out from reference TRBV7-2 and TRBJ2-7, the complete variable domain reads GAGVSQSPSNKVTEKGKDVELRCDPISGHTALYWYRQSLGQGLEFLIYFQGNSAPDKSGLPSDRFSAERTGGSVSTLTIQRTQQEDSAVYLCASSLTSGTGSEQYFGPGTRLTVT.